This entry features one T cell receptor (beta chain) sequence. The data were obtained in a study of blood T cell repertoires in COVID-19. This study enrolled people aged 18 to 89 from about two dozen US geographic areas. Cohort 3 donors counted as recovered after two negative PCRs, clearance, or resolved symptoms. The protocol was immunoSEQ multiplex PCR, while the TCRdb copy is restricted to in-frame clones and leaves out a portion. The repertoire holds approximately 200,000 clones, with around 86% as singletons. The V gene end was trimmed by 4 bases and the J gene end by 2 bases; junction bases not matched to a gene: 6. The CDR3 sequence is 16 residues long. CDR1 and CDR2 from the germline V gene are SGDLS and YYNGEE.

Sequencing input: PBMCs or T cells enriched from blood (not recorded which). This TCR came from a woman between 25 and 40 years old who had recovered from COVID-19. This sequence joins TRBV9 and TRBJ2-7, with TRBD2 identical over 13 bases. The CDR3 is CASSLRTSGSPYEQYF. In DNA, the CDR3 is TGTGCCAGCAGCTTACGGACTAGCGGGAGTCCCTACGAGCAGTACTTC.